The rows below give T cell receptor beta chains drawn from one sample of a study of blood T cell repertoires in COVID-19. Profiling relied on immunoSEQ multiplex PCR, and the TCRdb table lists in-frame clones only, not all of them. The table has about 230,000 clones, approximately 82% seen once. Sequences were obtained from peripheral blood. All receptors come from a woman aged 70-85 years with active or convalescent COVID-19. Each CDR3 is given without its conserved first and last residue.

length	J	V	CDR3
12	TRBJ2-7	TRBV24-1	ATSEGTGAYEQY
13	TRBJ2-7	TRBV28	ASTPLGGKGYEQY
12	TRBJ1-2	TRBV6-5	ASSRTDTNYGYT
11	TRBJ2-1	TRBV5-6	ASSFRSYNEQF
14	TRBJ2-5	TRBV5-4	ASSPDRFGEAETQY
13	TRBJ2-5	TRBV6-5	ASSTWTHVGETQY
13	TRBJ2-2	TRBV7-9	ASSLGTARTGELF
12	TRBJ2-1	TRBV5-1	ASSQSGTYNEQF
13	TRBJ2-7	TRBV6-1	ASSDPASASYEQY
14	TRBJ1-5	TRBV5-5	ASSFGGTRSNQPQH
13	TRBJ2-7	TRBV5-1	ASSLSLGGSYEQY
12	TRBJ1-1	TRBV7-2	ASSRSTVFTEAF
12	TRBJ2-1	TRBV6-5	ASRRDRVYYEQF
15	TRBJ2-2	TRBV5-6	ASSPEASGRRGGELF
13	TRBJ2-5	TRBV7-2	ASSLVGGPQETQY
13	TRBJ1-1	TRBV11-3	ASGDRGRMNTEAF
14	TRBJ1-2	TRBV19	ASNRRGSPSNYGYT
12	TRBJ1-5	TRBV6-1	ASSETGHNQPQH
12	TRBJ2-5	TRBV5-1	ASSLGTVQETQY
12	TRBJ2-5	TRBV19	ASSISGVQETQY
12	TRBJ1-5	TRBV6-4	ASSGEAGGQPQH
12	TRBJ1-1	TRBV2	ASTETGRNTEAF
11	TRBJ1-2	TRBV6-6	ASSPQGAEGYT
11	TRBJ2-5	TRBV10-3	AISWTGRETQY
15	TRBJ1-3	TRBV9	ASSVKLGEASGNTIY
12	TRBJ1-3	TRBV9	ASSQGTQRNTIY
14	TRBJ1-4	TRBV28	ASSSDRFATNEKLF
14	TRBJ1-4	TRBV3-1/TRBV3-2	ASSPRQLATNEKLF
12	TRBJ2-4	TRBV19	ASSPDRAKNIQY